This T cell receptor beta chain originates from a study of blood T cell repertoires in COVID-19. Donors of Cohort 3 who recovered were those that had two negative PCRs, clearance, or symptom resolution. The CDR3 contains 14 residues. V lost 1 base and J lost 4, with 11 bases in between. The germline V gene has CDR1 SGHRS and CDR2 YFSETQ. Clones were sequenced by immunoSEQ multiplex PCR, and TCRdb holds only the in-frame ones, with some missing. The profile shows over 150,000 clones, around 90% of them singletons. The receptor comes from a woman in her twenties or thirties who had recovered from COVID-19. The chain is built from TRBV5-1 and TRBJ2-5; D might be TRBD2 (6 bases). Sequencing input: PBMCs or T cells enriched from blood (not recorded which). The CDR3 is CASSLSRRAETQYF. CDR3 DNA sequence: TGCGCCAGCAGCTTGTCGCGGAGGGCAGAGACCCAGTACTTC.